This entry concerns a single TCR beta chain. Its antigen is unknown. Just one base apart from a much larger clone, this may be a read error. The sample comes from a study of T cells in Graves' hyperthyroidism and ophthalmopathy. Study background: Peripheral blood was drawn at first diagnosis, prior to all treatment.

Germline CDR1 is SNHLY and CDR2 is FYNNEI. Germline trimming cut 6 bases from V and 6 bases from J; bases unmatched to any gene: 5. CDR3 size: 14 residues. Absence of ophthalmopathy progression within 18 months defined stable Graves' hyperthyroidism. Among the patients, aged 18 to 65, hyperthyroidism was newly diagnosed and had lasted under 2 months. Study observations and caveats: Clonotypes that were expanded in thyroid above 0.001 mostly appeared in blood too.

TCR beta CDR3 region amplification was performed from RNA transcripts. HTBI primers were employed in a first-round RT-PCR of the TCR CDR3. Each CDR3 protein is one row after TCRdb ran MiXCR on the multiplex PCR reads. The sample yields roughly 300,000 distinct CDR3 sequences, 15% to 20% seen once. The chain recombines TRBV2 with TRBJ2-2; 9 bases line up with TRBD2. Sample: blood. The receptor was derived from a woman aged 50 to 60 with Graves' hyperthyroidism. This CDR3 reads CASRGREGPGELFF. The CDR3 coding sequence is TGTGCCAGCAGAGGGCGGGAGGGCCCCGGGGAGCTGTTTTTT. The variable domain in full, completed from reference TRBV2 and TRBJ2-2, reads EPEVTQTPSHQVTQMGQEVILRCVPISNHLYFYWYRQILGQKVEFLVSFYNNEISEKSEIFDDQFSVERPDGSNFTLKIRSTKLEDSAMYFCASRGREGPGELFFGEGSRLTVL.